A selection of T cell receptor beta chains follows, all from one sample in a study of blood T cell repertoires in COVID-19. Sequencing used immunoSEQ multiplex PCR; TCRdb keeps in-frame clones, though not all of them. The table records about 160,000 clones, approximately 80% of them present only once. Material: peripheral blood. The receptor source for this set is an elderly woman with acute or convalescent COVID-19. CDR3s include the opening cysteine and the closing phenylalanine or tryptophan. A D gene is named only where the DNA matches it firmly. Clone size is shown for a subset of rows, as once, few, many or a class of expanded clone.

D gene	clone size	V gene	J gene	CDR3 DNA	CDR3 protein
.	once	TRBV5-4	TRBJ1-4	TGTGCCAGCAGCCTCGGGTCAGTGAATGAAAAACTGTTTTTT	CASSLGSVNEKLFF
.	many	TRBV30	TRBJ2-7	TGTGCCTGGAGTGTTGGACAGATCTACGAGCAGTACTTC	CAWSVGQIYEQYF
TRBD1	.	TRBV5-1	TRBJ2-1	TGCGCCAGCAGCCCCCAGGGGGTTGTTTCCTACAATGAGCAGTTCTTC	CASSPQGVVSYNEQFF
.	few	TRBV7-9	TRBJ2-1	TGTGCCAGCAGCAACCGACTACTCTCCTACAATGAGCAGTTCTTC	CASSNRLLSYNEQFF
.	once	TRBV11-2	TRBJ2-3	TGTGCCAGCAGCTTAATGTCCCCTACAGATACGCAGTATTTT	CASSLMSPTDTQYF
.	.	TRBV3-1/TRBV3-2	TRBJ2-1	TGTGCCAGCAGCCAAGGTGGATCCCCCTCCGGGGAGCAGTTCTTC	CASSQGGSPSGEQFF
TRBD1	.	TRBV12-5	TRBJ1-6	TGTGCTAGTGGTTTGTCTGGGACAGGGTATTCACCCCTCCACTTT	CASGLSGTGYSPLHF
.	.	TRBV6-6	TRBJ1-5	TGTGCCAGCAGTTACTCGACGGCACGGGGGCAGCCCCAGCATTTT	CASSYSTARGQPQHF
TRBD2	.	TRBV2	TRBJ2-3	TGTGCCAGCAGGCCTACTAGCGGAGACCAATATTTT	CASRPTSGDQYF
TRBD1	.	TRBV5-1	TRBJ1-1	TGCGCCAGCAGCTTACAGGGGGGTAAGAACACTGAAGCTTTCTTT	CASSLQGGKNTEAFF
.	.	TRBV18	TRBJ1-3	TGTGCCAGCTCACGCCTTGGGAGCCGCTCTGGAAACACCATATATTTT	CASSRLGSRSGNTIYF
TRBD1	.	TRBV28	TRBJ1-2	TGTGCCAGCAGGACAGGGGGAGGCTCTCGGTATGGCTACACCTTC	CASRTGGGSRYGYTF
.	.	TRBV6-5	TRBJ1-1	TGTGCCAGCAGTTACGAAAGGGGCACTGAAGCTTTCTTT	CASSYERGTEAFF
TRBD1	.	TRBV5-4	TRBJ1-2	TGTGCCAGCAGCTTGGAGGACAGGAGGTCCGGCTACACCTTC	CASSLEDRRSGYTF
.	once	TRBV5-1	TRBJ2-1	TGCGCCAGCAGCTTGGAGCCTAGAGGCAATGAGCAGTTCTTC	CASSLEPRGNEQFF